These T cell receptor beta chains were read from a single sample in a study of cytomegalovirus exposure and HLA in healthy donors. Profiling relied on immunoSEQ multiplex PCR, and the TCRdb table lists in-frame clones only, not all of them. Of 75,000 to 100,000 clones in the sample, 74% are singletons; the top ten hold about 1.8%. Material: PBMCs. The receptors come from a male donor in good health and CMV-seronegative. Each CDR3 is given with its conserved first and last residue. A D gene is named only where the DNA matches it firmly. The listing skips clone size in some rows; elsewhere it reads once, few, many or a size class.

TRBV9,TRBJ1-2,NA,once,CASSGPQGSYGYTF,TGTGCCAGCAGCGGCCCACAGGGTTCCTATGGCTACACCTTC
TRBV6-5,TRBJ2-7,TRBD2,few,CASSYSSGPSYEQYF,TGTGCCAGCAGTTACTCTAGCGGGCCCTCCTACGAGCAGTACTTC
TRBV25-1,TRBJ1-1,NA,NA,CASSIQTGNTEAFF,TGTGCCAGCAGCATCCAAACCGGGAACACTGAAGCTTTCTTT
TRBV27,TRBJ1-1,NA,NA,CASGGAALNTEAFF,TGTGCCAGCGGGGGGGCAGCTTTGAACACTGAAGCTTTCTTT
TRBV15,TRBJ1-1,NA,NA,CATSSGFVTEAFF,TGTGCCACCAGCTCAGGGTTTGTCACTGAAGCTTTCTTT
TRBV4-1,TRBJ2-7,TRBD2,once,CASSPVAGEREQYF,TGCGCCAGCAGCCCGGTAGCGGGAGAGCGAGAGCAGTACTTC
TRBV5-4,TRBJ1-1,NA,NA,CASSSGGPEAFF,TGTGCCAGCAGCTCGGGGGGGCCTGAAGCTTTCTTT
TRBV11-2,TRBJ2-3,NA,few,CASSLSGVADTQYF,TGTGCCAGCAGCTTATCAGGAGTAGCGGATACGCAGTATTTT
TRBV5-1,TRBJ2-3,TRBD1,NA,CASSLEGGALPDTQYF,TGCGCCAGCAGCTTGGAAGGGGGCGCGTTGCCAGATACGCAGTATTTT
TRBV30,TRBJ1-2,NA,few,CAWSADTANYGYTF,TGTGCCTGGAGTGCGGACACCGCTAACTATGGCTACACCTTC
TRBV28,TRBJ2-1,TRBD1,NA,CASSPTGTGLYNEQFF,TGTGCCAGCAGCCCTACGGGGACAGGGCTCTACAATGAGCAGTTCTTC
TRBV27,TRBJ1-2,NA,NA,CASSFGGYGYTF,TGTGCCAGCAGTTTCGGGGGCTATGGCTACACCTTC
TRBV5-1,TRBJ2-1,TRBD2,NA,CASTDETSGYNEQFF,TGCGCCAGCACCGACGAGACTAGCGGGTACAATGAGCAGTTCTTC
TRBV18,TRBJ1-5,NA,few,CASSPLGGSQPQHF,TGTGCCAGCTCACCATTGGGGGGGAGTCAGCCCCAGCATTTT
TRBV29-1,TRBJ1-1,NA,NA,CSANWGGETEAFF,TGCAGCGCAAACTGGGGGGGAGAGACTGAAGCTTTCTTT
TRBV27,TRBJ2-5,NA,NA,CASSSGGVIWDQYF,TGTGCCAGCAGTTCCGGGGGAGTAATTTGGGACCAGTACTTC
TRBV30,TRBJ1-5,TRBD1,NA,CAWSGGQGHQPQHF,TGTGCCTGGAGTGGGGGACAGGGCCATCAGCCCCAGCATTTT
TRBV29-1,TRBJ2-1,TRBD2,NA,CSVVSGRSSYNEQFF,TGCAGCGTTGTTAGCGGGCGGAGCTCCTACAATGAGCAGTTCTTC
TRBV2,TRBJ2-5,TRBD1,NA,CASSEYGTGEETQYF,TGTGCCAGCAGTGAGTACGGGACAGGGGAAGAGACCCAGTACTTC
TRBV28,TRBJ1-3,TRBD1,NA,CASSARTGAGNTIYF,TGTGCCAGCAGCGCCAGGACAGGGGCTGGAAACACCATATATTTT